A selection of T cell receptor beta chains follows, all from one sample in a study of OX40 agonist ivuxolimab in advanced cancers. Assay used: immunoSEQ multiplex PCR; TCRdb lists only in-frame clones, some missing. The sample contains 95,000 to 110,000 clones, 85% to 95% of which appear only once. The specimen comprised CD4+ or CD8+ T cells sorted from blood, sampled in a trial of the OX40 agonist ivuxolimab. These receptors all stem from an adult with an advanced solid tumor such as melanoma, head and neck, liver or kidney cancer. The CDR3 runs from the conserved cysteine through the conserved F or W. Fields, in order: V gene, D gene, clone size, J gene, CDR3 protein, CDR3 DNA. A D gene is named only where the DNA matches it firmly. Part of the rows lack a size; the others show once, few, many or a class for expanded clones.

v_call: TRBV9
d_call: NA
clone_size: NA
j_call: TRBJ1-5
cdr3_aa: CASSSRPTGDQPQHF
cdr3_nt: TGTGCCAGCAGCTCCAGACCCACGGGGGATCAGCCCCAGCATTTT

v_call: TRBV5-1
d_call: TRBD1
clone_size: NA
j_call: TRBJ1-1
cdr3_aa: CASSTGQGKTEAFF
cdr3_nt: TGCGCCAGCAGCACCGGACAGGGAAAAACTGAAGCTTTCTTT

v_call: TRBV28
d_call: NA
clone_size: NA
j_call: TRBJ1-2
cdr3_aa: CGVYYYGYTF
cdr3_nt: TGTGGGGTCTACTACTATGGCTACACCTTC

v_call: TRBV7-9
d_call: TRBD1
clone_size: once
j_call: TRBJ1-4
cdr3_aa: CATGDRGTGANEKLFF
cdr3_nt: TGTGCCACGGGGGACAGGGGTACTGGGGCTAATGAAAAACTGTTTTTT

v_call: TRBV7-3
d_call: TRBD1
clone_size: NA
j_call: TRBJ1-2
cdr3_aa: CASSPTGGAYGYTF
cdr3_nt: TGTGCCAGCAGCCCTACAGGGGGCGCCTATGGCTACACCTTC

v_call: TRBV5-1
d_call: TRBD2
clone_size: NA
j_call: TRBJ2-7
cdr3_aa: CASSSGTNSYEQYF
cdr3_nt: TGCGCCAGCAGCTCCGGGACTAACTCCTACGAGCAGTACTTC

v_call: TRBV5-1
d_call: NA
clone_size: NA
j_call: TRBJ2-7
cdr3_aa: CASSELADSYEQYF
cdr3_nt: TGCGCCAGCAGCGAGTTAGCGGACTCCTACGAGCAGTACTTC

v_call: TRBV14
d_call: NA
clone_size: NA
j_call: TRBJ1-4
cdr3_aa: CASSQKRGGQMMNEKLFF
cdr3_nt: TGTGCCAGCAGCCAGAAGAGAGGAGGACAGATGATGAATGAAAAACTGTTTTTT

v_call: TRBV7-3
d_call: TRBD2
clone_size: NA
j_call: TRBJ2-2
cdr3_aa: CASSLPGRGSGELFF
cdr3_nt: TGTGCCAGCAGCCTCCCCGGGAGGGGATCCGGGGAGCTGTTTTTT

v_call: TRBV23-1
d_call: NA
clone_size: NA
j_call: TRBJ2-5
cdr3_aa: CASSHQWGETQYF
cdr3_nt: TGCGCCAGCAGTCATCAGTGGGGAGAGACCCAGTACTTC

v_call: TRBV19
d_call: TRBD1
clone_size: NA
j_call: TRBJ2-1
cdr3_aa: CASGRDRAYNEQFF
cdr3_nt: TGTGCCAGCGGCCGGGACAGGGCATACAATGAGCAGTTCTTC

v_call: TRBV12-5
d_call: NA
clone_size: NA
j_call: TRBJ2-5
cdr3_aa: CASGLLETQYF
cdr3_nt: TGTGCTAGTGGTTTGTTAGAGACCCAGTACTTC

v_call: TRBV11-2
d_call: NA
clone_size: once
j_call: TRBJ2-7
cdr3_aa: CASSPAGSNYEQYF
cdr3_nt: TGTGCCAGCAGCCCAGCCGGGAGTAACTACGAGCAGTACTTC

v_call: TRBV27
d_call: NA
clone_size: NA
j_call: TRBJ2-7
cdr3_aa: CASSFEPRDEQCF
cdr3_nt: TGTGCCAGCAGCTTCGAACCGCGGGACGAGCAGTGCTTC

v_call: TRBV5-6
d_call: NA
clone_size: medium-sized
j_call: TRBJ2-7
cdr3_aa: CASHYIWLTDEQYF
cdr3_nt: TGTGCCAGCCACTACATTTGGTTAACCGACGAGCAGTACTTC

v_call: TRBV18
d_call: TRBD1
clone_size: NA
j_call: TRBJ1-3
cdr3_aa: CASSPSGTGAGNTIYF
cdr3_nt: TGTGCCAGCTCACCCTCCGGGACAGGGGCTGGAAACACCATATATTTT

v_call: TRBV5-1
d_call: NA
clone_size: once
j_call: TRBJ2-5
cdr3_aa: CASSLLGTSQETQYF
cdr3_nt: TGCGCCAGCAGCTTGTTGGGGACCAGCCAAGAGACCCAGTACTTC